A single sample gave rise to the 10 T cell receptor beta chains below, sequenced in a study of cytomegalovirus exposure and HLA in healthy donors. The PCR contained 60 Vbeta and 13 Jbeta primers. Sequenced by immunoSEQ multiplex PCR; TCRdb stores in-frame clones only, minus some. The sample shows more than 95,000 clones, 60% to 80% of them seen only once. Sequenced material: PBMCs. The receptors were sampled from a man in his sixties in good health and CMV-seronegative.

V usage is TRBV5-8 and J usage is TRBJ2-2; 8 nucleotides agree with TRBD2. The J segment lost 3 bases and the V segment lost 2 bases, leaving 6 bases of the junction unmatched. CDR1 SGHTS and CDR2 YDEGEE come from the germline V gene. The CDR3 length is 16 residues. DNA for the CDR3: TGTGCCAGCAGCTTTCCAGCGGGGGTCGACACCGGGGAGCTGTTTTTT. Translating it yields CASSFPAGVDTGELFF.

CDR3 DNA: TGTGCTAGTGCTACTAACTATCCCCGTTACGAGCAGTACTTC. Translating gives CASATNYPRYEQYF. V gene TRBV12-5 combines with J gene TRBJ2-7; D is unclear. In germline, CDR1 is LGHNT, CDR2 FRNRAP. The CDR3 sequence is 14 residues long. V was trimmed by 7 bases and J by 4 bases, leaving 17 bases between them.

This clone is termed medium-sized. Other nucleotide sequences in the sample specify the same CDR3. V usage is TRBV19 and J usage is TRBJ1-4; 7 bases align to TRBD1. Germline V gene sequence: CDR1 LNHDA, CDR2 SQIVND (reference sequence). Trimming removed 0 bases from V and 5 bases from J; junction bases left unmatched: 3. The CDR3 has 15 amino acids. The CDR3 loop reads CASSIEVRGNEKLFF. The CDR3 DNA reads as TGTGCCAGTAGTATAGAGGTCAGGGGGAATGAAAAACTGTTTTTT.

This chain connects TRBV4-2 to TRBJ2-3; TRBD2 matches at 7 bases. Trimming took 5 bases from V and 7 from J; bases not matched to a gene: 21. Germline V gene data show CDR1 as LGHNA and CDR2 as YNFKEQ. This CDR3 is built from 18 residues. This CDR3 is CASSLSPLLGLVRHTQYF. DNA of the CDR3: TGTGCCAGCAGCTTAAGCCCCCTACTAGGACTAGTCAGGCATACGCAGTATTTT.

The chain carries TRBV6-5 and TRBJ2-7; tentatively, D is TRBD1 (6 bases). V lost 0 bases and J 4 bases, leaving 10 bases between the germline ends. Germline assignment: CDR1 MNHEY and CDR2 SVGAGI. CDR3 size: 14 residues. The CDR3 sequence is CASSYSIRGYEQYF. The CDR3 DNA sequence: TGTGCCAGCAGTTACTCGATCAGGGGTTACGAGCAGTACTTC.

Only one count was recorded for this clone. The gene calls are TRBV28 and TRBJ2-5; 7 nucleotides match TRBD1. V trimming: 8 bases; J trimming: 3 bases; junction bases outside the gene matches: 9. Germline V CDR1 and CDR2: MDHEN, SYDVKM. CDR3 length equals 14 residues. In DNA form, the CDR3 reads TGTGCCAGCGCGCTAACAGGGGTTGAAGAGACCCAGTACTTC. Translating it yields CASALTGVEETQYF. Looking up the rest from reference TRBV28 and TRBJ2-5 gives the full variable domain: DVKVTQSSRYLVKRTGEKVFLECVQDMDHENMFWYRQDPGLGLRLIYFSYDVKMKEKGDIPEGYSVSREKKERFSLILESASTNQTSMYLCASALTGVEETQYFGPGTRLLVL.

The gene calls are TRBV10-1 and TRBJ2-3, with 16 bases matching TRBD2. CDR1 is WNHNN, CDR2 SYGVQD, per germline (reference sequence). Trimming at V came to 5 bases and at J to 4 bases, leaving 6 bases not matched to a gene. CDR3 length: 17 amino acids. CDR3 coding DNA: TGCGCCAGCAGTCCCGGGACTAGCGGGAGGGCCCCAGATACGCAGTATTTT. Translated, it gives CASSPGTSGRAPDTQYF.

The rearrangement joins TRBV5-1 to TRBJ2-3; TRBD1 is a possible D gene (5 bases). The CDR3 totals 11 residues. The V end was cut by 2 bases, the J end by 11 bases, with 9 bases between. Germline loops: CDR1 SGHRS, CDR2 YFSETQ. The chain's CDR3 is CASSLGEMQYF. CDR3 nucleotide sequence: TGCGCCAGCAGCTTAGGGGAAATGCAGTATTTT.

This clone showed up just a few times. The CDR3 DNA sequence: TGTGCCAGCAGCTTATACACCCTAGGGGGGGCGAAGTTGAACACTGAAGCTTTCTTT. Amino acids: CASSLYTLGGAKLNTEAFF. The chain couples TRBV11-2 to TRBJ1-1; D might be TRBD1 (6 bases). The CDR3 extends over 19 amino acids. In germline, CDR1 is SGHAT, CDR2 FQNNGV. Trimming removed 2 bases from V and 0 bases from J, with 22 bases in between.

V and J are TRBV6-5 and TRBJ1-3; 8 bases line up with TRBD1. The trim removed 8 bases at V and 0 bases at J, leaving 6 bases unmatched. The CDR3 consists of 15 residues. Germline V gives CDR1 MNHEY, CDR2 SVGAGI. CDR3 sequence: CASSDRGLSGNTIYF. The CDR3, as DNA: TGTGCCAGCTCTGACAGGGGTCTCTCTGGAAACACCATATATTTT.